This paragraph reports one TCR beta chain. Its target antigen remains unknown. No much larger clone exists at a distance of one base, and base qualities are not known. The record originates from a study of cytomegalovirus exposure and HLA in healthy donors (dated by TCRdb to about 2017). In the study overall: An earlier analysis of roughly 610 of the donors reported about 300 Gb of sequence data and 117 million unique TCR beta sequences obtained from some 200 million T cells. An early release that covered some 630 HLA-typed donors contained approximately 300 gigabases of sequencing data and about 84 million unique TCR sequences. Among the roughly 400 genotyped donors, about 85% belonged to the genetic ancestry cluster associated with self-reported Caucasian donors. The study aimed to test whether signatures of past pathogen exposure could be identified by cataloging public T cell receptors. The study used immunosequencing to profile the T cell repertoires of approximately 690 subjects and linked those repertoires to cytomegalovirus serostatus. In addition to the first cohort of 650 to 750 subjects, a separate validation cohort of over 90 different subjects was used. To predict cytomegalovirus infection status, the study brought together high-throughput TCR immunosequencing, statistical association of individual TCRs with disease status, and machine learning. A later analysis re-analyzed previously published TCR beta repertoires from 660 or so donors and added high-resolution HLA genotyping to study TCR occurrence patterns. Rather than using new phenotypic data, the later analysis identified candidate immune exposures from TCR beta sequences and from how often those sequences occurred across donors. In an earlier analysis of a few hundred of the donors, high-throughput TCR beta sequencing was used to judge whether each TCR beta V gene segment behaved as functional or pseudogenic. Alongside the repertoire data, information on donor age, sex, ethnicity and CMV serostatus was compiled. Genome-wide SNP genotypes for about 55% of the roughly 670 donors were used in a later genetic analysis, which treated that subset as a discovery cohort. Every discovery cohort repertoire had been produced on one sequencing platform. Both class I and class II loci were covered by HLA typing, at four-digit resolution. Typing coverage differed by locus: A, B, C, DRB1 and DQB1 were typed in roughly 620-630 donors, DQA1 in about 560, DPA1 in 600 to 610, and DPB1 in just under 490. Because of strong linkage in the cohort, roughly five DR-DQ haplotypes were treated as single units for association and clustering. On average, over 200,000 unique TCR beta nucleotide sequences were sequenced per donor among fewer than 500 genotyped donors of the cohort, with roughly 19% of those sequences being non-productive.

Study-level results and caveats: Most CMV-associated TCR beta chains appeared to be HLA-restricted in a later analysis, and the HLA associations seemed to be driven largely by CMV exposure. In a later analysis, the rate of TCR association differed among HLA loci, with DRB1 alleles having the most associated TCRs and HLA-C alleles having the fewest. Most TCR sequences were observed very rarely across donors, whereas some public TCRs were present in many individuals. Because HLA typing was unavailable for some donors at each locus, only the typed subset was used in association tests. An association between a missense DCLRE1C variant and V-gene and J-gene trimming of TCR beta chains was found in a later genetic analysis and replicated in an independent cohort. Some IMGT-functional V segments, including TRBV6-2 and TRBV6-3, could not be told apart with the 87-base-pair reads, so those segments were excluded. Roughly uniform sequencing depth across donors was assumed in presence/absence analyses, although this assumption may not hold. In the study, approximately 160 TCR beta chains were listed as associated with cytomegalovirus. A further reported finding was that TCR beta sequences accurately predicted the HLA-A and HLA-B alleles for most subjects in the first cohort. CMV serostatus was the only immune exposure information available for the cohort. Compared with equally common non-associated chains, HLA-associated TCR beta chains in a later analysis were more clonally expanded and had lower generation probabilities. Several of the top co-occurrence clusters appeared to be linked to parvovirus B19, influenza, CMV and Epstein-Barr virus, according to a later analysis. Compared with the roughly 700-donor mean, donors in an Asian-associated ancestry cluster had fewer N-insertions in productive TCRs, according to a later genetic analysis. Only TCR beta chains were sequenced in this cohort, and the absence of alpha or paired-chain data limited detectable features. Correlated functional status among segregating V segments might reflect linkage disequilibrium, but an unknown experimental factor could not be ruled out. In vitro tests confirmed that a few of the cytomegalovirus-associated TCR beta chains recognize cytomegalovirus antigens. It was suggested by the authors that the approach could potentially be generalized to other disease states and immunological phenotypes. In both the original and validation cohorts, the classifier was reported to diagnose cytomegalovirus status with high specificity and sensitivity. A group of highly shared sequence variants was considered likely to be a technical artifact of the sequencing pipeline. In an earlier analysis of approximately 590 of the donors, most TCR beta V segments were observed in productive rearrangements about 87% or about 30% of the time, broadly matching IMGT annotations. When HLA alleles, especially DR and DQ, strongly co-occurred, TCR associations were difficult to assign to individual alleles. Specific HLA alleles were associated with around 18,000 TCR beta sequences at a false discovery rate of 0.05 in a later analysis. Because counts were too low, roughly 16 rarely observed V segments, including chromosome 9 orphons, were left out of the earlier analysis of some 640 of the donors.

In total, approximately 700 healthy bone marrow donors made up the cohort. At the time of sampling, all cohort members were nominally healthy, though unrecorded immune exposures were likely present. The donor was CMV seronegative and belonged to the group of several hundred seronegative cohort members. A peripheral blood sample was provided by each donor, and peripheral blood mononuclear cells were used for TCR beta sequencing. Genomic DNA extraction from the blood cell samples was performed with the Qiagen DNeasy Blood Extraction Kit. From the cysteine up to the phenylalanine, the CDR3 has a length of 19 residues. Just the 57-base CDR3 DNA is kept, in frame starting at base 1. Germline trimming: 9 bases from V, 2 bases from J; junction bases outside gene matches: 18. The germline V gene provides CDR1 LGHNT and CDR2 FRNRAP. The library relied on the immunoSEQ multiplex PCR assay. The multiplex PCR relied on a mix of 60 forward primers for TCR Vbeta segments and 13 reverse primers for TCR Jbeta segments. Amplification of the CDR3 region of rearranged TCR beta genes was performed with a multiplex PCR assay on genomic DNA. The amplified TCR beta libraries were sequenced on the Illumina HiSeq System as 87-base-pair reads. On the authors' methods: Across the 670 or so repertoires, a later analysis counted 80 million or so unique TCR beta chains, some 11 million of which were shared by at least two donors. Raw reads were error-corrected and collapsed into unique sequences by a nearest-neighbor algorithm in which closely related sequences were merged to remove PCR and sequencing errors. To assign V, D and J gene segments, CDR3 sequences were aligned to IMGT reference sequences. For a sequence to be retained, a match of at least six nucleotides was required to both a V gene segment and a J gene segment. Rearrangements were called productive when the CDR3 lacked stop codons and stayed in frame with V and J; all others were non-productive. CDR3 was defined according to IMGT convention as the region running from the second conserved V-encoded cysteine to the conserved J-encoded phenylalanine. Sequences without an unambiguous match to a single V gene segment were excluded from the earlier analysis of 450 to 650 of the donors. An earlier analysis of a few hundred of the donors called V segments functional above 56.7% productive rearrangements and segregating when the between-donor standard deviation exceeded 5%. A statistical classification framework was built to diagnose cytomegalovirus status from the catalog of TCR beta chain sequences. In a later analysis, V and J genes were assigned by comparing TCR nucleotide sequences against IMGT/GENE-DB human TR gene sequences. The TCRdist pipeline was used in a later analysis to assign CDR3 sequences and most-parsimonious VDJ recombination scenarios. In a later analysis, each TCR beta chain was defined by its CDR3 amino acid sequence together with its V-gene family, and reads without a unique V-gene family were excluded. A later analysis removed 600 or so highly shared, low-generation-probability nucleotide sequences to deal with suspected cross-contamination and a sequencing artifact. A later analysis calculated a clonal expansion index for each public chain from normalized within-repertoire ranks of inferred template counts. In a later analysis, generation probabilities were computed with a VDJ recombination model fitted to out-of-frame rearrangements, and the resulting probabilities were checked against IGoR. Hypergeometric tests were used in a later analysis to score TCR-TCR, TCR-HLA and TCR-CMV co-occurrence, with a repertoire-size bias correction applied to the TCR pairs. False discovery rates were estimated in a later analysis by permuting HLA or CMV assignments 20 times. In a later analysis, co-occurring TCRs were grouped using DBSCAN, with TCRdist sequence similarity added in when clustering inside HLA-allele-positive subsets. Repertoires with fewer than 30,000 or more than 120,000 public chains, plus five repertoires with anomalous nucleotide sharing, were excluded from co-occurrence clustering. TCRdb took this table from immuneACCESS and kept in-frame rearrangements with V and J called. Such tables lack part of the clones; where checked against another copy, unresolved V genes explain under half of the gap, and the rest is unexplained. V, J and clone size were drawn from that table, and D and trimming were deduced from the DNA. For this sample there are about 250,000 clones; roughly 80% appear just once. The ten largest clones add up to roughly 0.31% of the sample.

Sequenced input: PBMCs. The chain joins TRBV12-5 to TRBJ1-5; 11 central nucleotides agree with TRBD1. The receptor comes from a girl aged 2-10 years in good health and CMV-seronegative. The DNA is TGTGCTAGATTTGAAGGTGGGGGACAGGGGGGTGATGGCAATCAGCCCCAGCATTTT. This encodes CARFEGGGQGGDGNQPQHF.